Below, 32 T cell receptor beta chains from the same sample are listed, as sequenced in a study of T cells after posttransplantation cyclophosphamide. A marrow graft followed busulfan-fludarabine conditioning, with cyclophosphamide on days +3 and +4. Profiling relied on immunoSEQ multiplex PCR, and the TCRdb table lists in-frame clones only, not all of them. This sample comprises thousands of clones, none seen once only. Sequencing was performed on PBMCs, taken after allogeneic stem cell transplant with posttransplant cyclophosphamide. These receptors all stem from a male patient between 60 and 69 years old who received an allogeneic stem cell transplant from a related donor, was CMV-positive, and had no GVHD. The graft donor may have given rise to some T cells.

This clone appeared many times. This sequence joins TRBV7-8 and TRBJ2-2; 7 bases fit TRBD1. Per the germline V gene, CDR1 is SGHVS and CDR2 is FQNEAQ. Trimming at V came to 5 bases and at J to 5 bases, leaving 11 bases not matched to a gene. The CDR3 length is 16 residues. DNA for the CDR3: TGTGCCAGCAGCCCCCGGACAGGCCCGGGGACCGGGGAGCTGTTTTTT. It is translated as CASSPRTGPGTGELFF.

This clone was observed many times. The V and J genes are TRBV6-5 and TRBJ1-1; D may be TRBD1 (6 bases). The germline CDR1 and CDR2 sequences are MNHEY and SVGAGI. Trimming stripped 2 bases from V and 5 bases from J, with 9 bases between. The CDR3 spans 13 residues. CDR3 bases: TGTGCCAGCAGTTACAGGGGGTCAACTGAAGCTTTCTTT. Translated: CASSYRGSTEAFF.

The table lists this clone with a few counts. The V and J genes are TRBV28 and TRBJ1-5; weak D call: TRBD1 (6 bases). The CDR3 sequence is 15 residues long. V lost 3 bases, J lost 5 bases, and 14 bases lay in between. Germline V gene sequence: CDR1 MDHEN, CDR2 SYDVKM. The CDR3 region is CASSLFGQTHQPQHF. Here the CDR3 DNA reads TGTGCCAGCAGTTTGTTCGGACAGACCCATCAGCCCCAGCATTTT.

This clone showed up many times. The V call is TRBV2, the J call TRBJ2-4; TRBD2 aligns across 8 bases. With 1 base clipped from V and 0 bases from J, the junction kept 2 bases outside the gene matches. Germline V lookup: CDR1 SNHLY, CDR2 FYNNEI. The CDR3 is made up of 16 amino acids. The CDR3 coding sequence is TGTGCCAGCAGTGAAGATAGCGGGGTAGCCAAAAACATTCAGTACTTC. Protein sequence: CASSEDSGVAKNIQYF.

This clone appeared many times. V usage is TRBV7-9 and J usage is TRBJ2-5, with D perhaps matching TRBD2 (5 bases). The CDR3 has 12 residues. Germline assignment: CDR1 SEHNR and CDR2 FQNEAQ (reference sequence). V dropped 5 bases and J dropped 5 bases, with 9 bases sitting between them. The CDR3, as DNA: TGTGCCAGCAGCACAGCGGTCGAGACCCAGTACTTC. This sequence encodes CASSTAVETQYF.

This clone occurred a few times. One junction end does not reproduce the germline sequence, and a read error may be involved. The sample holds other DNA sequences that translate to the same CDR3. This CDR3 is CASSEDRGGPQQETQYF. The CDR3 nucleotides read TGTGCCAGCAGCGAAGACCGCGGGGGGCCCCAACAAGAGACCCAGTACTTC. V is TRBV2 and J is TRBJ2-5; 8 nucleotides agree with TRBD2. The germline CDR1 and CDR2 sequences are SNHLY and FYNNEI. This CDR3 region has 17 residues.

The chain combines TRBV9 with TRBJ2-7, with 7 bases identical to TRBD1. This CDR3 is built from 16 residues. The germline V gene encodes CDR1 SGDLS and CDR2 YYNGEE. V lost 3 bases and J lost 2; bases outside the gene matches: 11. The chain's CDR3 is CASSGEAMTGTYEQYF. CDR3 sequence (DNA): TGTGCCAGCAGCGGAGAGGCCATGACAGGGACCTACGAGCAGTACTTC.

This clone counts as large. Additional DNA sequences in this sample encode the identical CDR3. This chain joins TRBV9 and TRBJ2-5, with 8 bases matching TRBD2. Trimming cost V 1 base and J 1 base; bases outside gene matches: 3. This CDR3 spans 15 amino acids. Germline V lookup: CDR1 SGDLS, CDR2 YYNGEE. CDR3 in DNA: TGTGCCAGCAGCGTACTCAGCGGGGGCCAAGAGACCCAGTACTTC. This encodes CASSVLSGGQETQYF.

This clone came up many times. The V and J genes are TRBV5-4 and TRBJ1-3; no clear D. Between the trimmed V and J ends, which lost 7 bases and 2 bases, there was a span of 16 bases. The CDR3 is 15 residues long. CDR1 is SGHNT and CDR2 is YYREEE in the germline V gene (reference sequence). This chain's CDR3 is CASGGANEAGNTIYF. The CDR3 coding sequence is TGTGCCAGCGGAGGTGCAAATGAGGCTGGAAACACCATATATTTT.

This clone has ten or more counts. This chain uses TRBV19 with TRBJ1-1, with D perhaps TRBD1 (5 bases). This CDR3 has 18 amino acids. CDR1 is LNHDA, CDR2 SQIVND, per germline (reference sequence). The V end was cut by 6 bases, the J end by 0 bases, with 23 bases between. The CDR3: CASRDWLWGNRVNTEAFF. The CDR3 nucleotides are TGTGCCAGTAGGGATTGGTTATGGGGCAATCGGGTGAACACTGAAGCTTTCTTT. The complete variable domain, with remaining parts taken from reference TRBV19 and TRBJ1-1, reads DGGITQSPKYLFRKEGQNVTLSCEQNLNHDAMYWYRQDPGQGLRLIYYSQIVNDFQKGDIAEGYSVSREKKESFPLTVTSAQKNPTAFYLCASRDWLWGNRVNTEAFFGQGTRLTVV.

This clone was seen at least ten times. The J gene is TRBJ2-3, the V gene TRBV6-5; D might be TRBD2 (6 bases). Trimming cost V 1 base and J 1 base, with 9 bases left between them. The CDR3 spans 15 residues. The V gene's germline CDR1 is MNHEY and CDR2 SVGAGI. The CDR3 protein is CASSYWAGRTDTQYF. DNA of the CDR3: TGTGCCAGCAGTTACTGGGCGGGGCGCACAGATACGCAGTATTTT.

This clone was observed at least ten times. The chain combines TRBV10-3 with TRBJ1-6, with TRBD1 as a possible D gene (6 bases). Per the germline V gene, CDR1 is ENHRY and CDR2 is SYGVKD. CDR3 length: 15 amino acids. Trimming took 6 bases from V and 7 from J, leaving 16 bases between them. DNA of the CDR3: TGTGCCATCAGAGATACAGGGTACGGCAATTCACCCCTCCACTTT. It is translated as CAIRDTGYGNSPLHF.

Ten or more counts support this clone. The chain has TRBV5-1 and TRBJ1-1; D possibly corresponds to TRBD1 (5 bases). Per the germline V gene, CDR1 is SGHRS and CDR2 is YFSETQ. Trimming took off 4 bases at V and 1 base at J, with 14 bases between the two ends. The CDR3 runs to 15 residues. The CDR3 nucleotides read TGCGCCAGCAGCGTGTCAGGGTTGGGGAACACTGAAGCTTTCTTT. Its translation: CASSVSGLGNTEAFF.

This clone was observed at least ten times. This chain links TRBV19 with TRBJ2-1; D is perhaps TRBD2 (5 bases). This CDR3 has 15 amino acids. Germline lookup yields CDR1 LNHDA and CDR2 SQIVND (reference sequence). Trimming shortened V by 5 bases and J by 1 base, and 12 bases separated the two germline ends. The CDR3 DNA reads TGTGCCAGTAGTCAATTTGAGGGATCCTACAATGAGCAGTTCTTC. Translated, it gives CASSQFEGSYNEQFF.

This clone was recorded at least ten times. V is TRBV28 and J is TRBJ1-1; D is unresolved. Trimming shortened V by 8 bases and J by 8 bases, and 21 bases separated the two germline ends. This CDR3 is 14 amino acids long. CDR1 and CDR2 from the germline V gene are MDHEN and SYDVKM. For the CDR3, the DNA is TGTGCCAGCCGTACTCTCTTGTCGACGGGGGAAGCTTTCTTT. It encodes CASRTLLSTGEAFF. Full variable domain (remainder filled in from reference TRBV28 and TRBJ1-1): DVKVTQSSRYLVKRTGEKVFLECVQDMDHENMFWYRQDPGLGLRLIYFSYDVKMKEKGDIPEGYSVSREKKERFSLILESASTNQTSMYLCASRTLLSTGEAFFGQGTRLTVV.

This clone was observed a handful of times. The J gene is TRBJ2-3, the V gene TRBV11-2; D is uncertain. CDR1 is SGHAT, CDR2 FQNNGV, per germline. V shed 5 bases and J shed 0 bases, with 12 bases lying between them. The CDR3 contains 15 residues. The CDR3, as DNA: TGTGCCAGCAGCGACACACGTTTCAGCACAGATACGCAGTATTTT. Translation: CASSDTRFSTDTQYF.

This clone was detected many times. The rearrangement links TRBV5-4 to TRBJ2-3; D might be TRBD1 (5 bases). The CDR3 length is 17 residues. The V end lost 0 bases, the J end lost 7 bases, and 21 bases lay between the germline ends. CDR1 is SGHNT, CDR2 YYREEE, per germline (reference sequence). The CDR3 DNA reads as TGTGCCAGCAGCTTGGTTGGGGTACAGGCTCAGGGTCATACGCAGTATTTT. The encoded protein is CASSLVGVQAQGHTQYF.

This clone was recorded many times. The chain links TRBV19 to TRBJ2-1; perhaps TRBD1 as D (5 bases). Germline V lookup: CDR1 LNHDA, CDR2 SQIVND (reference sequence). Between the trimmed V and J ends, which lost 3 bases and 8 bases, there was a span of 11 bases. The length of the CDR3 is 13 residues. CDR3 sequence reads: CASSISQGYEQFF. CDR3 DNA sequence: TGTGCCAGTAGTATCAGTCAGGGCTATGAGCAGTTCTTC.

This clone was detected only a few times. The DNA for the CDR3 is TGTGCCAGCAGGGATAGCGGGGGGATGAACACCGGGGAGCTGTTTTTT. It specifies CASRDSGGMNTGELFF. This rearrangement joins TRBV2 to TRBJ2-2; 10 nucleotides line up with TRBD2. Trimming took 6 bases from V and 1 from J; bases not matched to a gene: 5. This CDR3 spans 16 amino acids. Germline CDR1 reads SNHLY; CDR2 reads FYNNEI.

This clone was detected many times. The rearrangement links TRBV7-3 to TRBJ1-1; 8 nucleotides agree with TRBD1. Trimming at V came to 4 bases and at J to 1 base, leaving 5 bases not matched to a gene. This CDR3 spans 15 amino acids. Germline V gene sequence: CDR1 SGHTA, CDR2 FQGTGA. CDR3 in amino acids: CASSSFDRGNTEAFF. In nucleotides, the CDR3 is TGTGCCAGCAGCTCATTTGACAGGGGGAACACTGAAGCTTTCTTT.

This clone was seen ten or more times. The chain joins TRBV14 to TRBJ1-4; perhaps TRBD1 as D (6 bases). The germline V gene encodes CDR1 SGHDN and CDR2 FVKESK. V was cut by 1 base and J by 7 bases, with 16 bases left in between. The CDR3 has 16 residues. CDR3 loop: CASSQGLRGWTEKLFF. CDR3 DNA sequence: TGTGCCAGCAGCCAAGGGCTCAGGGGCTGGACTGAAAAACTGTTTTTT.

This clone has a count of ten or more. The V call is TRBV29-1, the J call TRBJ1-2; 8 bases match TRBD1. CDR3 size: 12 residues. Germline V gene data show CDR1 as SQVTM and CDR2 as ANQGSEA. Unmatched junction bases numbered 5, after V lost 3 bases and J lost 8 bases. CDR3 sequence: CSVEAGGGGYTF. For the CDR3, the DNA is TGCAGCGTTGAGGCAGGGGGCGGGGGCTACACCTTC.

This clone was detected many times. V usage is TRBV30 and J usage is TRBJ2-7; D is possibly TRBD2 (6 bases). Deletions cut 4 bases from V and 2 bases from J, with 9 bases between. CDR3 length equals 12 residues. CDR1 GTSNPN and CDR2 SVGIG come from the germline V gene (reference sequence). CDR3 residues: CAWNRGTYEQYF. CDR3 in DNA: TGTGCCTGGAATCGGGGGACCTACGAGCAGTACTTC.

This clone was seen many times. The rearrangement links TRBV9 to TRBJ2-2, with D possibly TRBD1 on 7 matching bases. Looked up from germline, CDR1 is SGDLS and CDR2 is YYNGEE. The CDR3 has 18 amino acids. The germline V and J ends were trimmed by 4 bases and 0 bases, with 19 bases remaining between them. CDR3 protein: CASSSRGGGGSNTGELFF. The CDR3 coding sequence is TGTGCCAGCAGCTCCCGGGGTGGAGGGGGCTCGAACACCGGGGAGCTGTTTTTT.

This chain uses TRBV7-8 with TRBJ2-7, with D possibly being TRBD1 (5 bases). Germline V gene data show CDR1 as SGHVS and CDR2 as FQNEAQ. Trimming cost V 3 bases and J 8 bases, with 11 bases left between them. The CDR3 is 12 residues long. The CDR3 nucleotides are TGTGCCAGCAGCTTCTCGGACAATCAGCAGTACTTC. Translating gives CASSFSDNQQYF.

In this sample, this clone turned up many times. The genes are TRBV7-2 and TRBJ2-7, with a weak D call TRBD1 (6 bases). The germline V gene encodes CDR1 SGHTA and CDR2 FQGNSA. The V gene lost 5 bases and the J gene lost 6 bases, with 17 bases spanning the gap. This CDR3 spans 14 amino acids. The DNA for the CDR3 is TGTGCCAGCAGCCAGGGGTCCCCTGGAGGCGAGCAGTACTTC. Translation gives CASSQGSPGGEQYF. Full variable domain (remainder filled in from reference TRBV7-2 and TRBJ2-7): GAGVSQSPSNKVTEKGKDVELRCDPISGHTALYWYRQSLGQGLEFLIYFQGNSAPDKSGLPSDRFSAERTGGSVSTLTIQRTQQEDSAVYLCASSQGSPGGEQYFGPGTRLTVT.

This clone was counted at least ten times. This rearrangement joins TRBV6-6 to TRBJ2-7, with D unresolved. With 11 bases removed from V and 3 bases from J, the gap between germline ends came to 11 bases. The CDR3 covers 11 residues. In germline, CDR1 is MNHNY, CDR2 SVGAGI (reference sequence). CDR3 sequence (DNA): TGTGCCTCAGGTGTAATCTACGAGCAGTACTTC. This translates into CASGVIYEQYF.

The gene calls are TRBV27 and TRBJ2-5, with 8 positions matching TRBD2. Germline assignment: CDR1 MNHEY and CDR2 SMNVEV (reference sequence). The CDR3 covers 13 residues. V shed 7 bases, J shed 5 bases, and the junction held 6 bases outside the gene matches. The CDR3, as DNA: TGTGCCAGCACGGGAGGGTTGAGGGAGACCCAGTACTTC. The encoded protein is CASTGGLRETQYF.

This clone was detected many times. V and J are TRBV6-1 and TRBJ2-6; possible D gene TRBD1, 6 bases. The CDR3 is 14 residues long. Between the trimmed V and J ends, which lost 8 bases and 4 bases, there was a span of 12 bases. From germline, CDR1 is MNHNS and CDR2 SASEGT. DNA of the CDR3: TGTGCCAGCCGTGGGGGCCCCGGGGCCAACGTCCTGACTTTC. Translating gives CASRGGPGANVLTF.

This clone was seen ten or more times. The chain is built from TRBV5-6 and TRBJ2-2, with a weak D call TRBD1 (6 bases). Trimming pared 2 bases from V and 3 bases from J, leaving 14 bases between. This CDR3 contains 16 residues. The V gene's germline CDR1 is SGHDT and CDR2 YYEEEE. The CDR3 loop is CASSFSGARDTGELFF. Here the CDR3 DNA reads TGTGCCAGCAGCTTTTCAGGGGCTCGAGACACCGGGGAGCTGTTTTTT. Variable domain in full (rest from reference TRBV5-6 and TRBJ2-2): DAGVTQSPTHLIKTRGQQVTLRCSPKSGHDTVSWYQQALGQGPQFIFQYYEEEERQRGNFPDRFSGHQFPNYSSELNVNALLLGDSALYLCASSFSGARDTGELFFGEGSRLTVL.

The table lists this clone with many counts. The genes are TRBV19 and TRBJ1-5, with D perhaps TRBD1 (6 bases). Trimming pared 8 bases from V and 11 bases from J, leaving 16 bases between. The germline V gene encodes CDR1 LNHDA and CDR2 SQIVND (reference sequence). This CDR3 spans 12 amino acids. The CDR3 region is CASRRTVGAQHF. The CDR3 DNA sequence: TGTGCCAGTCGTCGGACAGTCGGAGCCCAGCATTTT.

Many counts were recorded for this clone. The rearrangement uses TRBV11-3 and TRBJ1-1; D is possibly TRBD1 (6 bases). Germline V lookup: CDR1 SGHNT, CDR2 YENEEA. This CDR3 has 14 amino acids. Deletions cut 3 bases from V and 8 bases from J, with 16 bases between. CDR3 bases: TGTGCCAGCAGCTTGGGGGCACAGGGAATCGAAGCTTTCTTT. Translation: CASSLGAQGIEAFF.